The present entry profiles one T cell receptor beta chain with its context. This sample is part of a study of blood T cell repertoires in COVID-19. As for the study in general: Acute and convalescent COVID-19 specimens originated in the United States, Italy and Spain.

This CDR3 has 13 amino acids. Germline CDR1 is LNHDA and CDR2 is SQIVND (reference sequence). The V end lost 5 bases, the J end lost 8 bases, and 16 bases lay between the germline ends. Measured with immunoSEQ multiplex PCR; TCRdb has only the in-frame clones, and not every one. There are about 170,000 clones in the sample; approximately 80% occur only once, and about an eighth lies in the top ten. Residents of 24 US areas, aged about 18 to 89 years, made up the participants. Participants had their cohort set by participant-reported clinical history. Two negative PCRs, clearance, or symptom resolution were required of recovered Cohort 3 donors.

The chain links TRBV19 to TRBJ2-7, with a possible D match to TRBD2 (5 bases). Sequenced material: PBMCs or T cells enriched from blood (not recorded which). The TCR originated in a man between 45 and 60 years old who had recovered from COVID-19. The CDR3 loop reads CASSPSGRRQQYF. CDR3 nucleotide sequence: TGTGCCAGTAGTCCAAGCGGCAGGCGGCAGCAGTACTTC. The whole variable domain, remainder taken from reference TRBV19 and TRBJ2-7, is DGGITQSPKYLFRKEGQNVTLSCEQNLNHDAMYWYRQDPGQGLRLIYYSQIVNDFQKGDIAEGYSVSREKKESFPLTVTSAQKNPTAFYLCASSPSGRRQQYFGPGTRLTVT.